The 20 T cell receptor beta chains reported below all come from one sample, sequenced in a study of T cell changes during pregnancy in multiple sclerosis. TCRdb keeps only in-frame clones here, not all; method: immunoSEQ multiplex PCR. The sample has fewer than 40,000 clones; approximately 94% are singletons. The source was CD4+ T cells from peripheral blood mononuclear cells, collected after pregnancy. The source is a female donor with multiple sclerosis, enrolled in a pregnancy study.

The chain is built from TRBV18 and TRBJ2-7; the match to TRBD2 covers 8 bases. Losses at the gene ends were 3 bases for V and 7 bases for J; bases not matched to a gene: 17. Germline loops: CDR1 KGHSH, CDR2 LQKENI. The CDR3 contains 17 residues. The DNA of the CDR3 is TGTGCCAGCTCACCCTTAGCGGGAACCATGCTTGGCGTAGAGCAGTACTTC. Residues: CASSPLAGTMLGVEQYF. Using reference TRBV18 and TRBJ2-7 for the parts outside the CDR3, the full variable domain is NAGVMQNPRHLVRRRGQEARLRCSPMKGHSHVYWYRQLPEEGLKFMVYLQKENIIDESGMPKERFSAEFPKEGPSILRIQQVVRGDSAAYFCASSPLAGTMLGVEQYFGPGTRLTVT.

This rearrangement joins TRBV6-1 to TRBJ2-1; 7 bases are shared with TRBD1. The CDR3 sequence is 15 residues long. With V trimmed by 3 bases and J by 3 bases, 5 bases remained unmatched. CDR1 is MNHNS, CDR2 SASEGT, per germline. CDR3 in amino acids: CASSDNRGYYNEQFF. The CDR3 nucleotides are TGTGCCAGCAGTGATAACAGGGGTTACTACAATGAGCAGTTCTTC.

The chain carries TRBV15 and TRBJ1-5; D possibly corresponds to TRBD1 (6 bases). The CDR3 loop spans 16 amino acids. V gave up 0 bases and J gave up 4 bases, with 13 bases separating them. Per the germline V gene, CDR1 is LNHNV and CDR2 is YYDKDF (reference sequence). The CDR3 sequence: CATSRDPRTANQPQHF. For the CDR3, the DNA is TGTGCCACCAGCAGAGATCCCAGGACAGCGAATCAGCCCCAGCATTTT.

The chain recombines TRBV5-1 with TRBJ1-1; TRBD1 is a possible D gene (6 bases). Germline CDR1 is SGHRS and CDR2 is YFSETQ. The CDR3 has 14 residues. The germline V and J ends were trimmed by 0 bases and 2 bases, with 8 bases remaining between them. The CDR3 coding sequence is TGCGCCAGCAGCTTGGACAGGGAAAACACTGAAGCTTTCTTT. It specifies CASSLDRENTEAFF. The full variable domain, with the rest looked up from reference TRBV5-1 and TRBJ1-1, is KAGVTQTPRYLIKTRGQQVTLSCSPISGHRSVSWYQQTPGQGLQFLFEYFSETQRNKGNFPGRFSGRQFSNSRSEMNVSTLELGDSALYLCASSLDRENTEAFFGQGTRLTVV.

The rearrangement links TRBV7-2 to TRBJ1-2; D is possibly TRBD1 (6 bases). CDR1 SGHTA and CDR2 FQGNSA come from the germline V gene. The CDR3 sequence is 14 residues long. V lost 5 bases to trimming and J lost 3 bases, with 13 bases between them. CDR3 DNA sequence: TGTGCCAGCAGCATACAGGGTAGCGACTATGGCTACACCTTC. It codes for CASSIQGSDYGYTF.

The V gene is TRBV18, the J gene TRBJ2-1; D is ambiguous. This CDR3 comprises 13 residues. Germline V lookup: CDR1 KGHSH, CDR2 LQKENI. The V end lost 1 base, the J end lost 6 bases, and 7 bases lay between the germline ends. CDR3 bases: TGTGCCAGCTCACCACTGAGGATCAATGAGCAGTTCTTC. It specifies CASSPLRINEQFF.

The rearrangement links TRBV27 to TRBJ2-2; weak D call: TRBD1 (7 bases). CDR1 and CDR2 from the germline V gene are MNHEY and SMNVEV (reference sequence). CDR3 size: 16 residues. V lost 10 bases, J lost 2 bases, and 20 bases lay in between. Here the CDR3 DNA reads TGTGCCACCCGTGGGTATCAGGGGGGAAACACCGGGGAGCTGTTTTTT. It codes for CATRGYQGGNTGELFF.

The rearrangement joins TRBV19 to TRBJ1-5; D is possibly TRBD1 (6 bases). The CDR3 runs 15 residues. V was pared by 6 bases and J by 1 base, with 13 bases between. The germline CDR1 and CDR2 sequences are LNHDA and SQIVND (reference sequence). The CDR3 DNA reads TGTGCCAGTAGGGAGTCGGACAGAAGCAATCAGCCCCAGCATTTT. It codes for CASRESDRSNQPQHF. Variable domain in full (rest from reference TRBV19 and TRBJ1-5): DGGITQSPKYLFRKEGQNVTLSCEQNLNHDAMYWYRQDPGQGLRLIYYSQIVNDFQKGDIAEGYSVSREKKESFPLTVTSAQKNPTAFYLCASRESDRSNQPQHFGDGTRLSIL.

This chain uses TRBV5-6 with TRBJ1-6, with 9 bases that match TRBD1. The germline CDR1 and CDR2 sequences are SGHDT and YYEEEE. This CDR3 is 14 amino acids long. J lost 14 bases, V lost 3 bases, and 9 bases had no gene match. The chain's CDR3 is CASSSGQGFSTLHF. DNA of the CDR3: TGTGCCAGCAGCTCGGGACAGGGATTCTCGACCCTCCACTTT.

The chain is built from TRBV5-8 and TRBJ1-4, with D maybe TRBD1 (6 bases). Trimming removed 0 bases at V and 7 bases at J, with 13 bases between. Germline CDR1 and CDR2: SGHTS and YDEGEE. The CDR3 is made up of 15 amino acids. The CDR3 sequence is CASSLAGTPAEKLFF. CDR3 coding DNA: TGTGCCAGCAGCTTGGCCGGGACACCGGCTGAAAAACTGTTTTTT.

The chain links TRBV6-4 to TRBJ1-1; the D gene is possibly TRBD1 (6 bases). CDR3 length: 14 residues. Trimming stripped 6 bases from V and 4 bases from J, with 15 bases between. Germline assignment: CDR1 MRHNA and CDR2 SNTAGT. The CDR3 region has the DNA TGTGCCAGCAGCCGAGAGGGGGGGCGCACTGAAGCTTTCTTT. It yields the protein CASSREGGRTEAFF.

The genes are TRBV9 and TRBJ1-5, with a possible D match to TRBD1 (5 bases). V lost 0 bases to trimming and J lost 6 bases, with 10 bases between them. The CDR3 contains 14 residues. Looked up from germline, CDR1 is SGDLS and CDR2 is YYNGEE. The CDR3 sequence: CASSVAGGGQPQHF. The CDR3 bases are TGTGCCAGCAGCGTAGCGGGGGGAGGTCAGCCCCAGCATTTT.

V is TRBV13 and J is TRBJ2-3; weak D call: TRBD2 (6 bases). The CDR3 consists of 15 residues. Germline loops: CDR1 PRHDT, CDR2 FYEKMQ (reference sequence). Deletions cut 4 bases from V and 0 bases from J, with 11 bases between. The CDR3 nucleotides are TGTGCCAGCAGCTCGGACGGGGGAAGCACAGATACGCAGTATTTT. Its translation is CASSSDGGSTDTQYF.

The V gene is TRBV5-1, the J gene TRBJ2-3; the match to TRBD1 covers 7 bases. J gave up 4 bases and V 1 base, and 6 bases lay outside the gene matches. Germline-derived CDR1 and CDR2 are SGHRS and YFSETQ. The CDR3 is 15 amino acids. The CDR3 coding sequence is TGCGCCAGCAGCTTGAGACAGGGTTTTTCAGATACGCAGTATTTT. Translated: CASSLRQGFSDTQYF.

This chain joins TRBV30 and TRBJ2-2, with D possibly being TRBD2 (5 bases). Germline assignment: CDR1 GTSNPN and CDR2 SVGIG (reference sequence). V lost 0 bases and J lost 6, with 11 bases in between. The CDR3 contains 14 residues. Here the CDR3 reads CAWSVRAAAGELFF. CDR3 nucleotide sequence: TGTGCCTGGAGTGTACGGGCAGCGGCCGGGGAGCTGTTTTTT. Based on the CDR3 plus reference TRBV30 and TRBJ2-2, the full variable domain is SQTIHQWPATLVQPVGSPLSLECTVEGTSNPNLYWYRQAAGRGLQLLFYSVGIGQISSEVPQNLSASRPQDRQFILSSKKLLLSDSGFYLCAWSVRAAAGELFFGEGSRLTVL.

Concerning this clone itself: One end of the junction does not line up with germline, which may come from a read error. The rearrangement joins TRBV7-7 to TRBJ2-3; TRBD2 matches 13 bases. The CDR3 extends over 16 amino acids. Germline values: CDR1 SSHAT, CDR2 FNYEAQ (reference sequence). This chain's CDR3 is CASSSGLAGSTDTQYF. The CDR3 nucleotides read TGTGCTAGCAGCTCGGGACTAGCGGGGAGCACAGATACGCAGTATTTT.

The chain employs TRBV30 and TRBJ1-5; 7 bases agree with TRBD1. V was pared by 4 bases and J by 11 bases, with 20 bases of the junction left unmatched. CDR1 is GTSNPN, CDR2 SVGIG, per germline (reference sequence). The CDR3 totals 16 residues. The CDR3 sequence: CAWNLGGRATGTAQHF. The CDR3 DNA reads TGTGCCTGGAATCTCGGGGGCAGAGCTACCGGGACAGCCCAGCATTTT.

The chain employs TRBV10-2 and TRBJ2-7, with TRBD1 matching over 8 bases. The length of the CDR3 is 16 residues. V shed 2 bases, J shed 4 bases, and the junction held 10 bases outside the gene matches. CDR1 and CDR2 (germline): WSHSY, SAAADI. The DNA for the CDR3 is TGCGCCAGCAGTGAGAGGTTGGGAACAGGGGGTTACGAGCAGTACTTC. Protein sequence: CASSERLGTGGYEQYF.

The genes are TRBV5-1 and TRBJ2-1; TRBD2 matches 12 bases. This CDR3 spans 15 amino acids. Germline V gene lookup returns CDR1 SGHRS and CDR2 YFSETQ. V lost 4 bases and J lost 4; bases outside the gene matches: 3. CDR3 region: CASSRLAGEYNEQFF. In DNA form, the CDR3 reads TGCGCCAGCAGCCGACTAGCGGGGGAGTACAATGAGCAGTTCTTC.

The chain couples TRBV9 to TRBJ1-3, with D possibly TRBD1 on 6 matching bases. V lost 2 bases to trimming and J lost 0 bases, with 9 bases between them. Germline V gene data show CDR1 as SGDLS and CDR2 as YYNGEE. This CDR3 spans 15 amino acids. Here the CDR3 DNA reads TGTGCCAGCAGCGTCCAGGACAGCTCTGGAAACACCATATATTTT. As protein: CASSVQDSSGNTIYF.